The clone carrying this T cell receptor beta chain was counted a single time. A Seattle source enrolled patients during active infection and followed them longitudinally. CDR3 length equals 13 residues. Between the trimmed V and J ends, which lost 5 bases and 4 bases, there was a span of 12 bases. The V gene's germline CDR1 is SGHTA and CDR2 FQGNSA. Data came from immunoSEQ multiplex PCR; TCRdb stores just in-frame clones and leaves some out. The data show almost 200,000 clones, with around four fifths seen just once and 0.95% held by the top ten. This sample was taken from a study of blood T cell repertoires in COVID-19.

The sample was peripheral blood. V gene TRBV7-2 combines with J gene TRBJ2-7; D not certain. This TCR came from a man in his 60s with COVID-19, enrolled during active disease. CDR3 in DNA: TGTGCCAGCAGCACTACCTTCCCTTACGAGCAGTACTTC. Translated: CASSTTFPYEQYF.